A single sample gave rise to the 8 T cell receptor beta chains below, sequenced in a study of breast tumors, draining lymph nodes, adjacent tissues (dated by TCRdb to 2016 to 2017). Library preparation was by multiplex PCR. The instrument was an Illumina HiSeq 2000. Using fastp at Q25 and MiXCR, TCRdb reprocessed the public reads and kept productive beta chains. Rows with one shared CDR3 protein collapse into an entry with the most common genes and DNA. The sample records 150,000 to 200,000 distinct CDR3 sequences, about 30% of which are singletons. The top ten clones comprise about 4% of the sample. The axillary draining lymph nodes of breast cancer patients were the source of the lymph node samples. What was sequenced was axillary lymph node tissue. The receptors were gathered from a female donor with breast cancer. Some clones in this sample may be carry-over from other donors' samples.

This clonotype was counted many times. The chain combines TRBV12-5 with TRBJ2-7, with D unresolved. The V gene lost 4 bases and the J gene lost 5 bases, with 9 bases spanning the gap. The germline gives CDR1 LGHNT, CDR2 FRNRAP. The CDR3 runs 12 residues. CDR3 sequence reads: CASGYGFHEQYF. The CDR3 nucleotides are TGTGCTAGTGGTTATGGTTTCCACGAGCAGTACTTC.

The chain carries TRBV9 and TRBJ1-1; D is undetermined. CDR3 length equals 14 residues. The germline gives CDR1 SGDLS, CDR2 YYNGEE. Trimming stripped 0 bases from V and 1 base from J, with 7 bases between. CDR3 amino acids: CASSVEVANTEAFF. CDR3 bases: TGTGCCAGCAGCGTAGAAGTTGCGAACACTGAAGCTTTCTTT.

This clonotype was seen repeatedly, ten times or more. The chain couples TRBV6-5 to TRBJ2-7, with TRBD1 identical over 10 bases. Per the germline V gene, CDR1 is MNHEY and CDR2 is SVGAGI. The CDR3 runs to 16 residues. J was trimmed by 2 bases and V by 5 bases; bases with no gene match: 9. The CDR3 protein is CASSPDRGRHTYEQYF. The CDR3 DNA sequence: TGTGCCAGCAGTCCTGACAGGGGGCGTCACACCTACGAGCAGTACTTC.

This clonotype was detected ten times or more. V and J are TRBV20-1 and TRBJ2-7; D gene ambiguous. This CDR3 has 13 residues. Trimming pared 4 bases from V and 3 bases from J, leaving 13 bases between. The V gene's germline CDR1 is DFQATT and CDR2 SNEGSKA (reference sequence). This CDR3 reads CSATGNADYEQYF. The CDR3 coding sequence is TGCAGTGCTACCGGTAATGCCGACTACGAGCAGTACTTC.

This clonotype was seen at least ten times. This chain connects TRBV20-1 to TRBJ1-5; TRBD1 matches 9 bases. V gave up 6 bases and J gave up 2 bases; unmatched junction bases: 5. In germline, CDR1 is DFQATT, CDR2 SNEGSKA (reference sequence). The CDR3 totals 14 residues. The CDR3: CSARTGDRNQPQHF. Written as DNA, the CDR3 is TGCAGTGCAAGGACAGGGGACCGCAATCAGCCCCAGCATTTT.

Ten or more counts support this clonotype. V and J are TRBV24-1 and TRBJ2-3; the D is unclear. With 11 bases removed from V and 6 bases from J, the gap between germline ends came to 11 bases. The CDR3 is 11 amino acids. Germline CDR1 reads KGHDR; CDR2 reads SFDVKD. CDR3 loop: CAIGRGDTQYF. The CDR3 region has the DNA TGTGCCATAGGGCGTGGTGATACGCAGTATTTT.

This clonotype was detected ten times or more. One end of the junction is discordant with germline, which a read error may explain. Here the CDR3 DNA reads TGTGCTAGCAGCAAGCGGGAGGGTCTCGAGCAGTACTTC. Encoded protein: CASSKREGLEQYF. V and J are TRBV7-7 and TRBJ2-7; TRBD2 matches 10 bases. CDR1 and CDR2 (germline): SSHAT, FNYEAQ (reference sequence). This CDR3 contains 13 residues.

This clonotype was picked up a small number of times. The junction and the germline gene differ at one end; a read error may be behind it. The chain joins TRBV9 to TRBJ2-5; no definite D call. CDR1 SGDLS and CDR2 YYNGEE come from the germline V gene. This CDR3 contains 14 residues. This chain's CDR3 is CASSPRTSLETQSF. In DNA form, the CDR3 reads TGTGCCAGCAGCCCACGGACCTCTTTGGAGACCCAGTCCTTC.